This record covers a single TCR beta chain. As yet, its antigen is unknown. The data originate from a study of cytomegalovirus exposure and HLA in healthy donors. V was clipped by 5 bases and J by 2 bases; unmatched bases: 10. Germline V lookup: CDR1 MDHEN, CDR2 SYDVKM. This CDR3 is 16 amino acids long. Study-wide points: Whilst most TCR sequences proved rare, a subset of public TCRs occurred across many donors. TCR beta chains numbering some 150 were designated cytomegalovirus-associated. A later analysis found common viral pathogens apparently linked to several of the most significant clusters.

Amplification used 60 Vbeta primers and 13 Jbeta primers. Profiled with immunoSEQ multiplex PCR; TCRdb holds only in-frame clones, not every one. This sample's table reports some 40,000 clones. The sample consisted of PBMCs. The rearrangement joins TRBV28 to TRBJ2-7; 9 bases align to TRBD2. This sequence originates from a male donor in good health and CMV-seronegative. The CDR3 here is CASSPTGTSSAYEQYF. The DNA for the CDR3 is TGTGCCAGCAGTCCTACCGGGACTAGCAGTGCCTACGAGCAGTACTTC.